This TCR beta chain was observed in a study of post-analysis software for immune sequencing data. Broader study findings: Controls had significantly higher normalized Chao1 diversity than multiple sclerosis patients. In patients, about 5 TRBV segments were more frequent than in controls, with TRBV5-6, TRBV5-1 and TRBV20-1 among them.

Unique-molecular-identifier-tagged TCR beta cDNA libraries were used. One entry per CDR3 protein results from TCRdb running MiXCR on the PCR reads. The profile shows 400,000 to 500,000 distinct CDR3 sequences, 39% of them singletons. Note on this clonotype: The target antigen is unknown.

The V and J ends lost 3 bases and 3 bases, in that order; junction bases with no gene match: 7. CDR3 size: 15 residues. Germline V lookup: CDR1 SGHRS, CDR2 YFSETQ. This sequence originates from a girl aged 2 to 10 with multiple sclerosis. Sequenced: blood. This sequence joins TRBV5-1 and TRBJ2-3; 7 nucleotides agree with TRBD2. CDR3 sequence reads: CASSSGRGSTDTQYF. As DNA, the CDR3 is TGCGCCAGCAGCTCGGGCCGCGGGAGTACAGATACGCAGTATTTT.